This T cell receptor (beta chain) is from a study of cytomegalovirus exposure and HLA in healthy donors. The table came from immunoSEQ multiplex PCR; TCRdb's copy has only in-frame clones and leaves some out. The data show 150,000 to 200,000 clones, around nine tenths seen once. With V trimmed by 6 bases and J by 10 bases, 5 bases remained unmatched. Germline assignment: CDR1 MNHEY and CDR2 SVGAGI. The CDR3 has 14 amino acids. The donors were members of the roughly 120-subject validation cohort (separate from the roughly 700-subject first cohort). This chain uses TRBV6-5 with TRBJ1-6, with 11 bases lining up with TRBD1. Sequenced input: PBMCs. This TCR was sampled from a woman aged 25 to 45 in good health and CMV-seronegative. CDR3: CASSKGQGGSPLHF. In nucleotides, the CDR3 is TGTGCCAGCAGCAAGGGACAGGGGGGGTCACCCCTCCACTTT.